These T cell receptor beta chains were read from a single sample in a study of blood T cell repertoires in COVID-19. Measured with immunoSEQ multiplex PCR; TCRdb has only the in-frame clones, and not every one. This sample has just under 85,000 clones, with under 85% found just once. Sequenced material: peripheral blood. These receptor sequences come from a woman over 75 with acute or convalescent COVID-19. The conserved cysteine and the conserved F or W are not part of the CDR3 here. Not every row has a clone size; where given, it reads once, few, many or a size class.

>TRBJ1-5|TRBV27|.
ASSLMSGGGQPQH
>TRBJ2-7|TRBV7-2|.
ASSLARTRPYEQY
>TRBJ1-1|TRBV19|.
ASTLGFRGTEAF
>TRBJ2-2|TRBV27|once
ASTPGTSGGGMGGELF
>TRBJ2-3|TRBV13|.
ASTRLAGGDTQY
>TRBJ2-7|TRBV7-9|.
ASSATSGRAIYEQY
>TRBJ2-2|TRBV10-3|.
AISGGTSGDTGELF
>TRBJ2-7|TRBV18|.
ASSSGLAGDTEQY
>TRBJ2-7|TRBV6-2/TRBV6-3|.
ASSYSGSYYEQY
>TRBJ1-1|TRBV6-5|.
ASSYSVGGKTEAF
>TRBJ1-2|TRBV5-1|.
ASSLASTGDYGYT
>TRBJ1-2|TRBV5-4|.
ASSLGGGQGDYGYT
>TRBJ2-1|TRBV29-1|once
SGGLAVRGEQF
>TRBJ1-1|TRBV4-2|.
ASSQVGGTWTEAF
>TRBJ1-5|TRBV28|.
ASSWGGNSNQPQH
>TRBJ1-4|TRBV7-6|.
ASSLGGVVNEKLF
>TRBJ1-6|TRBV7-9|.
ASSLGQAPLH
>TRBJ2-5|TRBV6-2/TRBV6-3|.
ASSWGQGVVGETQY
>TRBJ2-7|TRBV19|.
ASSTRQYYEQY
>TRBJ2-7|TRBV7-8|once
ASSRTDREQY
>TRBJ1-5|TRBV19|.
ASSIRGKPQH
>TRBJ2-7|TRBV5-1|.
ASSLQGYEQY
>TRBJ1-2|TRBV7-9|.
ASSSRQSYGYT
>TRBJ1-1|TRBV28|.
ASSLAGGGNTEAF
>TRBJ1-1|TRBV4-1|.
ASSQDAQGTNTEAF
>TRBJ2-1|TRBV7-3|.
ASSMGLAPNEQF
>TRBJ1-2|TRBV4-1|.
ASSPEGTNYGYT
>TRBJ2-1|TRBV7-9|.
ASSPLAATYNEQF
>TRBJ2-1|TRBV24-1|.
ATSDPRGSGANEQF
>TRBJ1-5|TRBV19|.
ASSRQGGNQPQH
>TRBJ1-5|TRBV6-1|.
ASSPMEGQPQH
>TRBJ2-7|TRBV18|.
ASSPRVYEQY
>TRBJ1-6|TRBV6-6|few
ASSPDVVEPLH
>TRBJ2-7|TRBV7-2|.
ASSSVRLAAYEQY
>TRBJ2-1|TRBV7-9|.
ASSSGLANEQF
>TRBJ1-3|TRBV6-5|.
ASNLGQGPGNTIY
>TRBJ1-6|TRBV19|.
ASSPWGDYNSPLH
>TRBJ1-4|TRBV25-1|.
ASSEWASGEKLF
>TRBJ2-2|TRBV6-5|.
ASSPAGEVLLF
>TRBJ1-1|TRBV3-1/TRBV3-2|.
ASSSGTDTEAF
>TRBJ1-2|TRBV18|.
ASSPGALTNYGYT
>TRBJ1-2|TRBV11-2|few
ASSSLTGGTNGYT
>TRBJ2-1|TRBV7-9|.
ASSSPGLATNEQF
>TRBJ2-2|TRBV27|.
ASSSNREGGELF
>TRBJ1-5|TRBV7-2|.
ASSLNPGLSVNQPQH
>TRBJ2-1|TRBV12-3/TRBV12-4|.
ASSLGLYNEQF
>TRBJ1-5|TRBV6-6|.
ASSTGQSNQPQH
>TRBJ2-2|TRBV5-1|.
ASSLVAGTNTGELF
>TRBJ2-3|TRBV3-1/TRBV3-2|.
ASSLAGENSAVDTQY
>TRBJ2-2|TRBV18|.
ASSPQDRNTGELF
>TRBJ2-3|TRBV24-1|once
ATSDYATGSTDTQY
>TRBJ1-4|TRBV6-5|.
ASSYGGANEKLF
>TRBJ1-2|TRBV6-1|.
ASSEDRGGPHT
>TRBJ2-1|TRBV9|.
ASSVRGVNEQF
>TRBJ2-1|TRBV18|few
ASSRLLLAGNEQF
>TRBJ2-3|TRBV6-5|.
ASSGTSGRTDTQY
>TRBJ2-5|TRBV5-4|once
ASSREREKSETQY